A selection of T cell receptor beta chains follows, all from one sample in a study of tumor-infiltrating lymphocytes in primary liver carcinoma. A single record per CDR3 protein comes from TCRdb applying MiXCR to the multiplex PCR reads. The table lists 50,000 or so distinct CDR3 sequences, 70% to 80% of them singletons. Sequenced material: liver tumor tissue from sampling region 5. These receptors were obtained from a man in his forties with primary liver carcinoma and hepatitis B virus infection. The CDR3 runs from the conserved cysteine through the conserved F or W. The order of the fields is J gene, clone size, V gene, CDR3 protein. Not every row has a clone size; where given, it reads once, few, many or a size class.

TRBJ1-5,once,TRBV7-9,CASSSEYSSQPQHF
TRBJ2-3,once,TRBV12-3/TRBV12-4,CTSSLPGTQYF
TRBJ2-3,-,TRBV6-1,CASSEGLVPDTQYF
TRBJ2-1,-,TRBV5-1,CASSRGLSGEGEQFF
TRBJ2-5,-,TRBV11-1,CASTLTGLAGEAQYF
TRBJ1-6,once,TRBV28,CASQLGTGDEMENSSLHF
TRBJ1-5,-,TRBV12-3/TRBV12-4,CTSSLNQGAGMGQSQHF
TRBJ1-6,many,TRBV6-1,CASRGMGQGARSNSPLHF
TRBJ1-4,-,TRBV7-8,CASSLEADRRLFF
TRBJ2-7,-,TRBV29-1,CIAMTSGTGTPCEQYF
TRBJ2-1,-,TRBV6-5,CASSHEGLDEQFF
TRBJ2-2,-,TRBV5-4,CASSPDLSCGELFF
TRBJ1-2,-,TRBV6-1,CASTTTAGYYGYTF
TRBJ2-3,once,TRBV10-3,CVVSGTGGTYTQYF
TRBJ2-7,-,TRBV7-8,CASRRLAGGGNEQYF
TRBJ1-3,-,TRBV29-1,CSVVGYRGRGNAIYF
TRBJ2-7,-,TRBV6-1,CTSTPVTGAPTEQYF
TRBJ2-2,-,TRBV2,CASSEVKGELIF
TRBJ2-6,-,TRBV28,CTSSTPGQVDYSGANVLTF
TRBJ2-1,-,TRBV4-2,CAGSHTGRQGNNEQFF
TRBJ2-2,-,TRBV5-4,CAISPDLSNGELFF
TRBJ2-7,-,TRBV14,CANSQARTFSYEQYF
TRBJ2-7,once,TRBV24-1,CATRDSGQGRDEQYF
TRBJ2-1,-,TRBV29-1,CSVEFGSGRITDVQFF
TRBJ2-1,many,TRBV4-2,CASSQTTSGRDNEQFF
TRBJ2-6,-,TRBV28,CASSSALALSGANILSF
TRBJ2-3,-,TRBV11-2,CASSMLQGRPDTQYF
TRBJ2-3,many,TRBV7-8,CASSSSFGQYF
TRBJ1-5,once,TRBV4-1,CVNSPIEGSNQPQHF
TRBJ1-5,once,TRBV7-8,CDSSSAGPKIHQPQHF
TRBJ2-5,-,TRBV4-3,CASSQDEYLETQYF
TRBJ1-5,-,TRBV5-6,CASSILCGSDQPQHF
TRBJ1-5,-,TRBV6-1,CASSPRSRRLNQPQHF
-,-,TRBV14,CACSQEGQGTGYNEQYF
TRBJ2-1,-,TRBV6-6,CASSYSVGQGVHNEQFF
TRBJ1-5,once,TRBV12-3/TRBV12-4,CVRTRDTAINQPQHF
TRBJ2-7,-,TRBV5-8,CASSQGALAFSYEQYF
TRBJ2-1,-,TRBV11-3,CASSLFPDYEQFF
TRBJ2-7,once,TRBV5-1,CASSSRANLYGQYF
TRBJ2-7,once,TRBV5-1,CASSRTENGAGRYEQYF
TRBJ2-5,-,TRBV4-3,CASSLVYEETQYF
TRBJ2-2,-,TRBV24-1,CPNSPIETNTGELFF
TRBJ2-5,-,TRBV12-3/TRBV12-4,CSSSLNQETQYF
TRBJ2-1,once,TRBV29-1,CSVEFGRGRITGEQFF
TRBJ1-3,-,TRBV5-4,CASSLEGPVSGNTIYF
TRBJ2-5,-,TRBV11-2,CASTLGARGQETRYF
TRBJ1-2,-,TRBV11-2,CASSPNSYTF